Sequencing of this T cell receptor beta chain was carried out in a study of control samples from healthy donors and cancer patients. Assay: immunoSEQ multiplex PCR; the TCRdb copy retains only in-frame clones and omits some. The listing contains fewer than 250,000 clones. Trimming stripped 7 bases from V and 0 bases from J, with 13 bases between. This CDR3 comprises 15 residues. Germline-derived CDR1 and CDR2 are MNHEY and SMNVEV (reference sequence). This clonotype originated in a woman aged 25 to 39 in good health. V gene TRBV27 combines with J gene TRBJ1-5; D possibly corresponds to TRBD1 (5 bases). Sequencing was done on a sample of blood. CDR3 nucleotide sequence: TGTGCCAGCACCCCTTCGGGGCATAGCAATCAGCCCCAGCATTTT. As protein: CASTPSGHSNQPQHF.